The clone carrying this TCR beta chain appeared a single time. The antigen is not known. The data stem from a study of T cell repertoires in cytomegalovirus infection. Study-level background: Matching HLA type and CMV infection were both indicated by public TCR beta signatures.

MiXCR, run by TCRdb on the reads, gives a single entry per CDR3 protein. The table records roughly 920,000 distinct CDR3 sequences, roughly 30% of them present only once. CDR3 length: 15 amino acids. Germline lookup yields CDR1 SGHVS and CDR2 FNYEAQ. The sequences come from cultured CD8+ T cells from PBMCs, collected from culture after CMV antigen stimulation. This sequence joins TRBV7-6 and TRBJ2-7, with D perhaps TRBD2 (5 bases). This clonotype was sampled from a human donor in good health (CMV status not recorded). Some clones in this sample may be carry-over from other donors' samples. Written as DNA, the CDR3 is TGTGCCAGCAGCCTCTACCGGGGTGGACTTTACGAGCAGCACGTC. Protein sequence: CASSLYRGGLYEQHV.